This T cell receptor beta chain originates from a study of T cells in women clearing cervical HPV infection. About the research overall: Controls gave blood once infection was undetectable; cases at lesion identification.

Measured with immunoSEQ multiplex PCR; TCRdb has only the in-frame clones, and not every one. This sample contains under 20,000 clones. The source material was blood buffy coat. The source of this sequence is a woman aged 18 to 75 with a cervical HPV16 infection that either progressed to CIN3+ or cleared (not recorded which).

The DNA read from the CDR3 is TGCAGTGCCCCTGGGACAGGTCAAGAGACC. This sequence encodes CSAPGTGQET. The whole CDR3 protein is CSAPGTGQETQYF. The chain links TRBV20-1 to TRBJ2-5; 8 nucleotides agree with TRBD1. Read sequence stops 3 residues before the CDR3 end, and the germline J gene provides the missing end. CDR3 length: 13 amino acids. After removal of 6 bases from V and 2 bases from J, the junction contained 5 bases not matched to a gene. Germline CDR1 is DFQATT and CDR2 is SNEGSKA (reference sequence).